The present T cell receptor beta chain was sequenced within a study of blood T cell repertoires in COVID-19. The CDR3 length is 15 residues. The V gene end was trimmed by 3 bases and the J gene end by 2 bases; junction bases not matched to a gene: 5. CDR1 is SGDLS, CDR2 YYNGEE, per germline. Participants came from some 26 US areas, aged about 18 to 100 years. Sequencing used immunoSEQ multiplex PCR; TCRdb keeps in-frame clones, though not all of them. The sample lists fewer than 300,000 clones; less than 85% were seen once. The V and J genes are TRBV9 and TRBJ2-3; TRBD1 agrees at 8 bases. This TCR derives from a woman in her 50s who had recovered from COVID-19. Sequencing was carried out using PBMCs or T cells enriched from blood (not recorded which). The CDR3 region is CASSATGQATDTQYF. The CDR3 nucleotides read TGTGCCAGCAGCGCCACGGGACAGGCCACAGATACGCAGTATTTT.